Listed below are T cell receptor beta chains from one sample, sequenced in a study of cytomegalovirus exposure and HLA in healthy donors. Produced via immunoSEQ multiplex PCR; TCRdb's table is partial and in-frame only. The sample lists roughly 250,000 clones; approximately 83% were seen once. The sample was PBMCs. These receptors all stem from a woman aged 25 to 45 in good health and CMV-seropositive. The CDR3 runs from the conserved cysteine through the conserved F or W. D genes are given only for firm matches. Where a row states a size, it is once, few, many or the class of an expanded clone; other rows omit it.

J | V | D | size | CDR3 | DNA
TRBJ2-3 | TRBV5-1 | NA | once | CASSLPPADTQYF | TGCGCCAGCAGCTTGCCCCCAGCAGATACGCAGTATTTT
TRBJ2-7 | TRBV27 | TRBD1 | NA | CASSYSVGGLSYEQYF | TGTGCCAGCAGTTATAGCGTAGGGGGCCTCTCCTACGAGCAGTACTTC
TRBJ2-7 | TRBV7-9 | NA | once | CASSLGQVHEQYF | TGTGCCAGCAGCTTAGGACAGGTCCACGAGCAGTACTTC
TRBJ2-7 | TRBV10-2 | NA | few | CASGSWGTIYEQYF | TGCGCCAGCGGGAGTTGGGGGACAATCTACGAGCAGTACTTC
TRBJ1-1 | TRBV30 | NA | NA | CAWSVNREAFF | TGTGCCTGGAGTGTAAACCGGGAAGCTTTCTTT
TRBJ1-5 | TRBV7-8 | NA | NA | CASSLNRARGDQPQHF | TGTGCCAGCAGCCTAAACCGGGCCAGGGGTGATCAGCCCCAGCATTTT
TRBJ2-5 | TRBV19 | TRBD1 | NA | CASSISAGQGRETQYF | TGTGCCAGTAGTATTTCGGCGGGACAGGGGAGGGAGACCCAGTACTTC
TRBJ1-1 | TRBV5-8 | NA | NA | CASSRDTVALRTEAFF | TGTGCCAGCAGTCGGGACACTGTTGCCCTACGGACTGAAGCTTTCTTT
TRBJ2-5 | TRBV5-1 | TRBD2 | NA | CASRSGLAGQETQYF | TGCGCCAGCAGATCGGGACTAGCGGGACAAGAGACCCAGTACTTC
TRBJ2-7 | TRBV28 | NA | NA | CASSYRVWGDDSYEQYF | TGTGCCAGCAGCTATAGAGTATGGGGGGACGACTCCTACGAGCAGTACTTC
TRBJ1-2 | TRBV5-1 | NA | NA | CASKGIQGNYGYTF | TGCGCCAGCAAAGGGATTCAGGGGAACTATGGCTACACCTTC
TRBJ1-2 | TRBV10-2 | NA | once | CASTSGAYGYTF | TGCGCCAGCACCTCAGGGGCCTATGGCTACACCTTC
TRBJ1-1 | TRBV30 | NA | NA | CAWSVRVRGTEAFF | TGTGCCTGGAGTGTACGGGTAAGGGGGACTGAAGCTTTCTTT
TRBJ1-5 | TRBV5-1 | TRBD1 | few | CASSTGTGGHNQPQHF | TGCGCCAGCAGCACCGGGACAGGGGGGCACAATCAGCCCCAGCATTTT
TRBJ1-4 | TRBV5-1 | TRBD1 | NA | CASSSNDRGNEKLFF | TGCGCCAGCAGCTCAAATGACAGGGGGAACGAAAAACTGTTTTTT
TRBJ2-3 | TRBV5-1 | TRBD2 | NA | CASSLEGGRASDTQYF | TGCGCCAGCAGCTTGGAGGGCGGGAGGGCCTCAGATACGCAGTATTTT
TRBJ2-7 | TRBV18 | TRBD1 | NA | CASSPGTGSYEQYF | TGTGCCAGCTCACCCGGGACAGGGTCCTACGAGCAGTACTTC
TRBJ2-1 | TRBV6-1 | NA | NA | CASSRSVSYNEQFF | TGTGCCAGCTCGAGGTCAGTCTCCTACAATGAGCAGTTCTTC
TRBJ2-7 | TRBV28 | NA | NA | CATRVASSYEQYF | TGTGCCACCAGAGTTGCGAGCTCCTACGAGCAGTACTTC
TRBJ2-7 | TRBV5-6 | TRBD1 | many | CASSPRTGGIYEQYF | TGTGCCAGCAGCCCTCGGACAGGGGGCATCTACGAGCAGTACTTC
TRBJ2-7 | TRBV18 | TRBD1 | few | CASSPRQGTYEQYF | TGTGCCAGCTCACCCCGACAGGGAACCTACGAGCAGTACTTC
TRBJ1-2 | TRBV2 | TRBD1 | NA | CASSPRGTGLNYGYTF | TGTGCCAGCAGTCCAAGGGGGACAGGTTTGAACTATGGCTACACCTTC
TRBJ2-1 | TRBV5-1 | NA | NA | CASSEDSDNEQFF | TGCGCCAGCAGCGAGGACAGCGACAATGAGCAGTTCTTC
TRBJ2-1 | TRBV27 | TRBD2 | NA | CASSDIGAGAREQFF | TGTGCCAGCAGTGACATAGGAGCGGGAGCCCGTGAGCAGTTCTTC
TRBJ2-7 | TRBV19 | TRBD1 | NA | CASSTRDRATEQYF | TGTGCCAGTAGTACCCGGGACAGGGCTACCGAGCAGTACTTC
TRBJ2-4 | TRBV5-4 | NA | NA | CASSPSTGVGNIQYF | TGTGCCAGCAGCCCTAGTACGGGAGTAGGGAACATTCAGTACTTC
TRBJ2-2 | TRBV4-1 | TRBD2 | NA | CASSQDYSGVPFANTGELFF | TGCGCCAGCAGCCAAGATTATAGCGGGGTACCCTTCGCGAACACCGGGGAGCTGTTTTTT
TRBJ1-2 | TRBV20-1 | NA | NA | CSAPGVTGYTF | TGCAGTGCCCCCGGGGTTACCGGCTACACCTTC
TRBJ1-2 | TRBV6-5 | NA | NA | CASSYQVGYGYTF | TGTGCCAGCAGTTACCAGGTGGGCTATGGCTACACCTTC
TRBJ2-5 | TRBV4-2 | TRBD1 | NA | CASSQAGGETQYF | TGTGCCAGCAGCCAAGCAGGGGGAGAGACCCAGTACTTC
TRBJ2-1 | TRBV19 | TRBD2 | NA | CASSNRLAGGYNEQFF | TGTGCCAGTAGTAACCGACTAGCGGGAGGGTACAATGAGCAGTTCTTC
TRBJ2-5 | TRBV6-1 | TRBD1 | NA | CASRTRGETQYF | TGTGCCAGCAGGACCAGGGGGGAGACCCAGTACTTC